What follows are 4 T cell receptor beta chains derived from one specimen sequenced in a study of beta chain features in type 1 diabetes. Their antigens remain unidentified. Every isolated RNA sample was fully reverse transcribed, so sequencing captured expressed TCRB transcripts. Method: immunoSEQ multiplex PCR; TCRdb's copy keeps in-frame clones and lacks some. This table has 640,000 or so clones, roughly 12% appearing once. Study outcomes and limitations: Type 1 diabetes patients had moderately but significantly shorter TCRB CDR3s in all four CD4+ subsets.

The specimen was naive CD4+ T cells from blood. These receptors were obtained from a man aged 18 to 30 with type 1 diabetes.

V gene TRBV28 combines with J gene TRBJ2-7; perhaps TRBD1 as D (6 bases). This CDR3 spans 13 amino acids. Germline assignment: CDR1 MDHEN and CDR2 SYDVKM. Trimming left V 6 bases short and J 5 bases short, with 14 bases between. CDR3 DNA: TGTGCCAGCAGCATCGGACAGAGCAACGAGCAGTACTTC. The encoded protein is CASSIGQSNEQYF.

The chain uses TRBV19 and TRBJ1-5; 9 positions match TRBD1. The junction had 5 bases not matched to a gene; V was cut back by 4 bases and J by 4 bases. The CDR3 loop spans 15 amino acids. CDR1 is LNHDA, CDR2 SQIVND, per germline (reference sequence). This CDR3 reads CASSRGQGRNQPQHF. DNA for the CDR3: TGTGCCAGTAGTAGGGGACAGGGTCGTAATCAGCCCCAGCATTTT.

The chain joins TRBV7-2 to TRBJ2-1; the D gene is possibly TRBD2 (5 bases). The V and J ends lost 5 bases and 7 bases respectively, with 9 bases between them. This CDR3 contains 12 residues. Germline V gene sequence: CDR1 SGHTA, CDR2 FQGNSA. DNA of the CDR3: TGTGCCAGCAGCCCCACTAGGAATGAGCAGTTCTTC. It specifies CASSPTRNEQFF.

The V gene is TRBV7-2, the J gene TRBJ1-6; 7 nucleotides align to TRBD1. This CDR3 has 18 amino acids. Germline CDR1 SGHTA, CDR2 FQGNSA. V shed 5 bases and J 6 bases; nucleotides not matched to a gene: 16. The CDR3 is CASSPDRVVVSSNSPLHF. Written as DNA, the CDR3 is TGTGCCAGCAGCCCTGACAGGGTTGTGGTTTCGAGTAATTCACCCCTCCACTTT. The full variable domain, completed using reference TRBV7-2 and TRBJ1-6, is GAGVSQSPSNKVTEKGKDVELRCDPISGHTALYWYRQSLGQGLEFLIYFQGNSAPDKSGLPSDRFSAERTGGSVSTLTIQRTQQEDSAVYLCASSPDRVVVSSNSPLHFGNGTRLTVT.